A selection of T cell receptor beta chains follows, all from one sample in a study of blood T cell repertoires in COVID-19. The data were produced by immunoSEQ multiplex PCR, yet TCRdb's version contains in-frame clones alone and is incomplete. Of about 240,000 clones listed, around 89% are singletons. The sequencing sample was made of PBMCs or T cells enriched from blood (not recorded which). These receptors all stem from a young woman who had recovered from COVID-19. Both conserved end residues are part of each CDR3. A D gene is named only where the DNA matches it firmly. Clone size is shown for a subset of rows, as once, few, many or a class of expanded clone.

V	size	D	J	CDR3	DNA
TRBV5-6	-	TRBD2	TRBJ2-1	CASSYRLAGEQFF	TGTGCCAGCAGCTACCGACTAGCGGGAGAGCAGTTCTTC
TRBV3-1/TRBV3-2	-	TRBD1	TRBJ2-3	CASSPHTGGSPTQYF	TGTGCCAGCAGCCCTCACACAGGGGGGTCCCCTACGCAGTATTTT
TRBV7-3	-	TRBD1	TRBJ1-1	CASSLTPTGPTEAFF	TGTGCCAGCAGCTTAACCCCGACAGGGCCCACTGAAGCTTTCTTT
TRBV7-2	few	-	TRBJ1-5	CASSLVLGGEGNQPQHF	TGTGCCAGCAGCTTAGTTCTCGGCGGGGAGGGCAATCAGCCCCAGCATTTT
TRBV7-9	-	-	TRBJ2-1	CASSSSSNEQFF	TGTGCCAGCAGCTCATCGAGCAATGAGCAGTTCTTC
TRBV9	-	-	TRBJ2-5	CASSVRQSQETQYF	TGTGCCAGCAGCGTGAGACAGAGCCAAGAGACCCAGTACTTC
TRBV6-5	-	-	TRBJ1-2	CASRPGGGDGYTF	TGTGCCAGCAGACCCGGGGGGGGCGATGGCTACACCTTC
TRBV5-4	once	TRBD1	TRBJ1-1	CASSGDRVPTEAFF	TGTGCCAGCAGCGGCGACAGGGTGCCCACTGAAGCTTTCTTT
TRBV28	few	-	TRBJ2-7	CASSLHRSTVYDGEQYF	TGTGCCAGCAGTTTACACAGATCTACTGTCTACGATGGCGAGCAGTACTTC
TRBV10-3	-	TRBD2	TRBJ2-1	CAISEPGTNNEQFF	TGTGCCATCAGTGAGCCCGGGACTAACAATGAGCAGTTCTTC
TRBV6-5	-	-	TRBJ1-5	CASRPTGFNQPQHF	TGTGCCAGCAGGCCTACAGGGTTTAATCAGCCCCAGCATTTT
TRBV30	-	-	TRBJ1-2	CAWSVASVYYGYTF	TGTGCCTGGAGTGTCGCCAGTGTGTACTATGGCTACACCTTC
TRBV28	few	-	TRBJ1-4	CASSEGGRTNEKLFF	TGTGCCAGCAGCGAGGGGGGGAGGACTAATGAAAAACTGTTTTTT